Given below is one T cell receptor (beta chain) in context. The data were taken from a study of blood T cell repertoires in COVID-19. Study as a whole: COVID-19 samples from acute and convalescent phases originated in the United States, Italy and Spain. Nucleic acid was either cDNA or gDNA, and it came from T cells, B-cell-depleted T cells, or PBMCs.

V was cut by 4 bases and J by 2 bases, with 12 bases left in between. Germline CDR1 and CDR2: SGHKS and YYEKEE (reference sequence). The CDR3 is 15 amino acids. Study processing details: Counts of nucleated cells, estimated from reference gene primer amplification, were obtained. Data came from immunoSEQ multiplex PCR; TCRdb stores just in-frame clones and leaves some out. The V and J calls and clone size were taken over from that table, and D and trimming were inferred from the DNA. The sample shows some 22,000 clones, approximately 90% of them seen only once. The sequence was collected from a woman of 80 years or more with acute or convalescent COVID-19. The sample consisted of peripheral blood. The V and J genes are TRBV5-5 and TRBJ1-4; D unclear. The DNA for the CDR3 is TGTGCCAGCAGCCCCCGTTGGCGGACTAATGAAAAACTGTTTTTT. It encodes CASSPRWRTNEKLFF.